The sequence of this T cell receptor beta chain was determined in a study of T-cell memory formation after mild COVID-19. Study-level results: Later expanders leaned CD4+, whereas day 15 to 85 contracting clones were balanced CD4/CD8.

The 5'RACE method, run with constant-segment primers, produced TCR alpha and TCR beta cDNA libraries (carrying sample barcodes and UMIs). TCRdb re-analysed the 5' RACE reads in MiXCR, keeping a single row per CDR3 protein. Among about 350,000 distinct CDR3 sequences listed, around 15% were seen once. A note on this clonotype: Its matching antigen is unknown.

The length of the CDR3 is 13 residues. Germline CDR1 is GTSNPN and CDR2 is SVGIG (reference sequence). V lost 5 bases to trimming and J lost 3 bases; unmatched junction nucleotides: 4. Sequenced input: PBMCs or a T cell subset sorted from them (not recorded which). The clonotype originates from a man aged 18 to 30 who had mild COVID-19 (a few samples of this study predate the infection). Cell type and time point are not known. V gene TRBV30 combines with J gene TRBJ2-1; 7 nucleotides align to TRBD1. The CDR3 reads CAWDREVYNEQFF. CDR3 in DNA: TGTGCCTGGGACAGGGAAGTCTACAATGAGCAGTTCTTC.